This T cell receptor (beta chain) is drawn from a study of regulatory T cells in long-lasting Graves disease. About the research overall: Those Graves' patients who were newly diagnosed had been on antithyroid drugs under 3 months.

Time point noted: newly diagnosed GD, antithyroid drugs for less than 3 months. PBMC-derived RNA was used for the TCR library. This clonotype appeared many times. Relying on iRepertoire HTBI primers and Arm-PCR of CDR3 regions, the team built TCR beta libraries. MiXCR, applied by TCRdb to the multiplex PCR reads, yields one record per CDR3 protein. The top ten hold around 19% of the sample, which has about 620,000 distinct CDR3 sequences, approximately 15% seen once. This CDR3 is 15 amino acids long. Germline CDR1 is SEHNR and CDR2 is FQNEAQ (reference sequence). V lost 1 base to trimming and J lost 7 bases; unmatched junction nucleotides: 10. A further study also used this sample, focusing on T cells in Graves' hyperthyroidism and ophthalmopathy. That work contributes: RT-PCR in the first round (using the HTBI primer set) targeted the TCR CDR3.

The clonotype was recovered from a woman younger than 45 with Graves disease. Here the sequenced sample was peripheral blood mononuclear cells (PBMCs), taken at new diagnosis, from a patient treated with antithyroid drugs. V is TRBV7-9 and J is TRBJ2-7, with TRBD2 matching 7 bases. The CDR3 loop is CASSLGSGGSGEQYF. The CDR3 DNA reads as TGTGCCAGCAGCTTAGGTTCTGGCGGGAGTGGTGAGCAGTACTTC. Looking up the rest from reference TRBV7-9 and TRBJ2-7 gives the full variable domain: DTGVSQNPRHKITKRGQNVTFRCDPISEHNRLYWYRQTLGQGPEFLTYFQNEAQLEKSRLLSDRFSAERPKGSFSTLEIQRTEQGDSAMYLCASSLGSGGSGEQYFGPGTRLTVT.